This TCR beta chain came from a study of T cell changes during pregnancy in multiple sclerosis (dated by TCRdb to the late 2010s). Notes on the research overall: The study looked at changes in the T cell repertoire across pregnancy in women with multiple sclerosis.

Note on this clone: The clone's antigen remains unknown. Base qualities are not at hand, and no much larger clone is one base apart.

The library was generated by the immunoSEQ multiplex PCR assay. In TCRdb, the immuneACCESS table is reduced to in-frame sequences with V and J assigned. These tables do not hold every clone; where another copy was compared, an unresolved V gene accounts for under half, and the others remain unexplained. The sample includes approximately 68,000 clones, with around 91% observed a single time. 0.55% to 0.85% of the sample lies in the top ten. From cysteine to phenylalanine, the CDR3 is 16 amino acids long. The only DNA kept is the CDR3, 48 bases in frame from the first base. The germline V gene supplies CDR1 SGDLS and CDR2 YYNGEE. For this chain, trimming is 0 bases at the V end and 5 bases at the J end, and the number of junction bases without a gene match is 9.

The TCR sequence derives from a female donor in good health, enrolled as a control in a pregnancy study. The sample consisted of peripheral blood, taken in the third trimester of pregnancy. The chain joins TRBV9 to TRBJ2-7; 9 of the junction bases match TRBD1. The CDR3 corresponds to CASSVGDRVSTDEQYF. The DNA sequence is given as TGTGCCAGCAGCGTAGGGGACAGGGTCAGCACCGACGAGCAGTACTTC.